This is a list of T cell receptor beta chains from one sample in a study. TCRdb fed the RT-PCR reads into MiXCR, producing one record per CDR3 protein. The sample holds more than 600,000 distinct CDR3 sequences, over 12% seen once. The specimen was memory CD4+ T cells from blood. These receptor sequences come from a female donor in good health, serving as a healthy control. The CDR3 runs from the conserved cysteine through the conserved F or W. A D gene is named only where the DNA matches it firmly. Rows give clone size only sometimes, using once, few, many, or a class for an expanded clone.

v_call: TRBV27; cdr3_length: 16; clone_size: -; j_call: TRBJ1-1; d_call: -; cdr3_nt: TGTGCCAGCAGCTTTCGAGGTATCGGGGGTGGGACTGAAGCTTTCTTT; cdr3_aa: CASSFRGIGGGTEAFF
v_call: TRBV30; cdr3_length: 11; clone_size: few; j_call: TRBJ1-1; d_call: -; cdr3_nt: TGTGCCTGGAGTGAGGGACCTGAAGCTTTCTTT; cdr3_aa: CAWSEGPEAFF
v_call: TRBV4-3; cdr3_length: 16; clone_size: -; j_call: TRBJ1-4; d_call: TRBD1; cdr3_nt: TGCGCCAGCAGCCTAAACCAGGGGGGTTGGAATGAAAAACTGTTTTTT; cdr3_aa: CASSLNQGGWNEKLFF
v_call: TRBV7-3; cdr3_length: 16; clone_size: few; j_call: TRBJ2-1; d_call: TRBD2; cdr3_nt: TGTGCCAGCAGCTTAGGGGGGGGGACGGCGTACAATGAGCAGTTCTTC; cdr3_aa: CASSLGGGTAYNEQFF
v_call: TRBV6-2/TRBV6-3; cdr3_length: 14; clone_size: -; j_call: TRBJ1-4; d_call: TRBD1; cdr3_nt: TGTGCCAGCCGGGGACAGGGCCTTAATGAAAAACTGTTTTTT; cdr3_aa: CASRGQGLNEKLFF
v_call: TRBV12-3/TRBV12-4; cdr3_length: 12; clone_size: many; j_call: TRBJ2-3; d_call: -; cdr3_nt: TGTGCCAGCAGTTTAAACAGAGATACGCAGTATTTT; cdr3_aa: CASSLNRDTQYF
v_call: TRBV29-1; cdr3_length: 14; clone_size: few; j_call: TRBJ2-2; d_call: TRBD1; cdr3_nt: TGCAGCGTTGGAGACAGGGGCCCGACCGGGGAGCTGTTTTTT; cdr3_aa: CSVGDRGPTGELFF
v_call: TRBV28; cdr3_length: 14; clone_size: few; j_call: TRBJ1-1; d_call: -; cdr3_nt: TGTGCCAGCAGGGGGTCCTTCTGGAACACTGAAGCTTTCTTT; cdr3_aa: CASRGSFWNTEAFF
v_call: TRBV28; cdr3_length: 14; clone_size: few; j_call: TRBJ2-1; d_call: TRBD2; cdr3_nt: TGTGCCAGCGCTAGCGGAGTGTTTTACAATGAGCAGTTCTTC; cdr3_aa: CASASGVFYNEQFF
v_call: TRBV5-1; cdr3_length: 15; clone_size: -; j_call: TRBJ1-5; d_call: -; cdr3_nt: TGCGCCAGCAGCTTATTTTCAGGGTTAAATCAGCCCCAGCATTTT; cdr3_aa: CASSLFSGLNQPQHF
v_call: TRBV20-1; cdr3_length: 15; clone_size: -; j_call: TRBJ2-1; d_call: -; cdr3_nt: TGCAGTGCTAGAGATCGGGCTAGGGGTATTCATGAGCAGTTCTTC; cdr3_aa: CSARDRARGIHEQFF
v_call: TRBV18; cdr3_length: 13; clone_size: -; j_call: TRBJ1-5; d_call: -; cdr3_nt: TGTGCCAGCTCACCCCAGGGCACTCAGCCCCAGCATTTT; cdr3_aa: CASSPQGTQPQHF
v_call: TRBV7-9; cdr3_length: 13; clone_size: -; j_call: TRBJ1-2; d_call: TRBD1; cdr3_nt: TGTGCCAGCAGCCACGGACAGGGAGAAGTAGAAACCTTC; cdr3_aa: CASSHGQGEVETF
v_call: TRBV11-2; cdr3_length: 18; clone_size: few; j_call: TRBJ2-3; d_call: -; cdr3_nt: TGTGCCAGCAGCTCCCACGGTGGACTCGGATCTAGCACAGATACGCAGTATTTT; cdr3_aa: CASSSHGGLGSSTDTQYF
v_call: TRBV9; cdr3_length: 15; clone_size: few; j_call: TRBJ2-3; d_call: TRBD1; cdr3_nt: TGTGCCAGCAGCGACCTCTCCACAGGGACAGGGAAGCAGTATTTT; cdr3_aa: CASSDLSTGTGKQYF
v_call: TRBV5-1; cdr3_length: 15; clone_size: many; j_call: TRBJ2-3; d_call: TRBD1; cdr3_nt: TGCGCCAGCAGCTCCGGACAGGGGCAAGCAGATACGCAGTATTTT; cdr3_aa: CASSSGQGQADTQYF
v_call: TRBV6-5; cdr3_length: 14; clone_size: many; j_call: TRBJ1-2; d_call: -; cdr3_nt: TGTGCCAGCAGTAAATCAGGGGAGAGGAATGGCTACACCTTC; cdr3_aa: CASSKSGERNGYTF
v_call: TRBV6-1; cdr3_length: 14; clone_size: few; j_call: TRBJ1-1; d_call: TRBD1; cdr3_nt: TGTGCCAGCAGTGAGGACAGGTTGACTCTGCAAGCTTTCTTT; cdr3_aa: CASSEDRLTLQAFF